This T cell receptor beta chain comes out of a study of control samples from healthy donors and cancer patients. Clones were sequenced by immunoSEQ multiplex PCR, and TCRdb holds only the in-frame ones, with some missing. The sample holds about 140,000 clones, around 94% seen once. This CDR3 spans 13 amino acids. Trimming at V came to 5 bases and at J to 4 bases, leaving 3 bases not matched to a gene. Germline-derived CDR1 and CDR2 are MNHEY and SVGAGI. This clone was picked up one time. The sample comprised blood. The chain joins TRBV6-5 to TRBJ2-7; 9 bases are shared with TRBD2. The sequence derives from a man aged 35 to 55 in good health. The CDR3 region is CASSLAGSYEQYF. The CDR3 DNA follows: TGTGCCAGCAGTCTAGCGGGATCTTACGAGCAGTACTTC.